A selection of T cell receptor beta chains follows, all from one sample in a study of regulatory T cells in long-lasting Graves disease. TCRdb called the multiplex PCR reads again in MiXCR, with one record for every CDR3 protein. The sample shows approximately 270,000 distinct CDR3 sequences, 18% of them seen only once. These data also featured in a second study, about T cells in Graves' hyperthyroidism and ophthalmopathy.

The sample in question was peripheral blood mononuclear cells (PBMCs), obtained at new diagnosis, from a patient treated with antithyroid drugs. The source of these receptors is a woman aged 30 to 39 with Graves disease. The CDR3 runs from the conserved cysteine through the conserved F or W. The D gene is left open where the match is weak. Some rows have no size entry. The others give once, few or many, or a class for an expanded clone.

V gene: TRBV11-2; D gene: .; clone size: many; J gene: TRBJ2-7; CDR3 DNA: TGTGCCAGCAGCTTGTTCTACGAGCAGTACTTC; CDR3 protein: CASSLFYEQYF
V gene: TRBV4-1; D gene: .; clone size: many; J gene: TRBJ1-1; CDR3 DNA: TGTGCCAGCAGCCAAGATCTCGGGGGAAGCACTGAAGCTTTCTTT; CDR3 protein: CASSQDLGGSTEAFF
V gene: TRBV6-2/TRBV6-3; D gene: TRBD1; clone size: many; J gene: TRBJ2-3; CDR3 DNA: TGTGCCAGCGACAGGGGCGGCACAGATACGCAGTATTTT; CDR3 protein: CASDRGGTDTQYF
V gene: TRBV18; D gene: TRBD1; clone size: many; J gene: TRBJ1-4; CDR3 DNA: TGTGCCAGCTCACCGAAGGACAGGAATAATGAAAAACTGTTTTTT; CDR3 protein: CASSPKDRNNEKLFF
V gene: TRBV3-1; D gene: .; clone size: many; J gene: TRBJ1-2; CDR3 DNA: TGTGCCAGCAGCCAAGGACGGTACTATGGCTACACCTTC; CDR3 protein: CASSQGRYYGYTF
V gene: TRBV4-1; D gene: .; clone size: few; J gene: TRBJ1-1; CDR3 DNA: TGCGCCAGCAGCCAACCGAGAGAGGTAGGCACTGAAGCTTTCTTT; CDR3 protein: CASSQPREVGTEAFF
V gene: TRBV19; D gene: TRBD2; clone size: many; J gene: TRBJ2-3; CDR3 DNA: TGTGCCAGTAGCCTGACTAGCGGGGACACAGATACGCAGTATTTT; CDR3 protein: CASSLTSGDTDTQYF
V gene: TRBV3-1; D gene: .; clone size: many; J gene: TRBJ1-4; CDR3 DNA: TGTGCCAGCAGCCACTCGACCGCTACTAATGAAAAACTGTTTTTT; CDR3 protein: CASSHSTATNEKLFF
V gene: TRBV12-3/TRBV12-4; D gene: TRBD1; clone size: many; J gene: TRBJ2-7; CDR3 DNA: TGTGCCAGCAGTTCTGGGACAGGAGCCTACGAGCAGTACTTC; CDR3 protein: CASSSGTGAYEQYF
V gene: TRBV24-1; D gene: TRBD2; clone size: many; J gene: TRBJ2-3; CDR3 DNA: TGTGCCACCAGTGATCCCCGAGCGAGCGGGGGGGCCAGGGATACGCAGTATTTT; CDR3 protein: CATSDPRASGGARDTQYF
V gene: TRBV9; D gene: .; clone size: many; J gene: TRBJ1-2; CDR3 DNA: TGTGCCAGCAGCGTAGGCAGGGAGTCTGATGGCTACACCTTC; CDR3 protein: CASSVGRESDGYTF
V gene: TRBV7-9; D gene: .; clone size: .; J gene: TRBJ2-3; CDR3 DNA: TGTGCCAGCAGCTCCGGACTTACAACAGATACGCAGTATTTT; CDR3 protein: CASSSGLTTDTQYF
V gene: TRBV28; D gene: .; clone size: many; J gene: TRBJ2-7; CDR3 DNA: TGTGCCAGCAGCCTCTCGGGACCGATCCCCTACGGGCAGTACTTC; CDR3 protein: CASSLSGPIPYGQYF
V gene: TRBV5-1; D gene: TRBD1; clone size: many; J gene: TRBJ1-4; CDR3 DNA: TGCGCCAGCAGCCGGCAAACAGGGGTCGATGAAAAACTGTTTTTT; CDR3 protein: CASSRQTGVDEKLFF
V gene: TRBV9; D gene: TRBD1; clone size: many; J gene: TRBJ2-1; CDR3 DNA: TGTGCCAGCAGCGATTACAGGGGGCATGAGCAGTTCTTC; CDR3 protein: CASSDYRGHEQFF
V gene: TRBV5-1; D gene: .; clone size: many; J gene: TRBJ2-1; CDR3 DNA: TGCGCCAGCAGCCCCGCTGAGGCATACAATGAGCAGTTCTTC; CDR3 protein: CASSPAEAYNEQFF